The clone carrying this TCR beta chain has a handful of counts. Its specificity is not known. This sample was taken from a study of CD8 T cells in ankylosing spondylitis. Quantitative 5'-RACE with molecular barcodes generated TCR beta libraries. TCRdb independently ran MiXCR on the 5' RACE reads; one entry per CDR3 protein. The sample includes approximately 550,000 distinct CDR3 sequences, more than 9.5% of them seen just once. Study-wide findings and caveats: What seemed typical of ankylosing spondylitis blood was a TCR beta motif built from roughly 8 highly homologous variants. Researchers reportedly found disease-linked clones significantly enriched in matched ankylosing spondylitis synovial fluid. Disease-associated clonotypes exhibited CD8+ identity and were relatively infrequent in peripheral blood.

The TCR comes from a male donor with ankylosing spondylitis. Sequenced input: blood, either unsorted or a sorted T cell fraction (not recorded which).

Here the CDR3 reads CASTLDSFTDTQYF. In DNA, the CDR3 is TGTGCCAGCACCCTGGACAGTTTCACAGATACGCAGTATTTT. The rearrangement uses TRBV6-1 and TRBJ2-3, with TRBD1 as a possible D gene (6 bases). CDR3 size: 14 residues. Germline V gene lookup returns CDR1 MNHNS and CDR2 SASEGT. Trimming left V 7 bases short and J 2 bases short, with 13 bases between.